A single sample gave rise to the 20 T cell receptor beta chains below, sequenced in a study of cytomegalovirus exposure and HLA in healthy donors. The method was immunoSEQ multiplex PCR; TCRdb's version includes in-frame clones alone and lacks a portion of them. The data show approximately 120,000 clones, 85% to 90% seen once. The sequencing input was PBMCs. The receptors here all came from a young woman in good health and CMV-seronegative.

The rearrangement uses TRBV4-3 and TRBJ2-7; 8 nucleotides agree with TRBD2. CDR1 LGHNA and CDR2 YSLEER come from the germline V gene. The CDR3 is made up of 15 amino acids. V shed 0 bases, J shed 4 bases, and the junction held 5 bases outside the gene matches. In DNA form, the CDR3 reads TGCGCCAGCAGCCAAGATTTCAGCGGGGGATACGAGCAGTACTTC. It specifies CASSQDFSGGYEQYF.

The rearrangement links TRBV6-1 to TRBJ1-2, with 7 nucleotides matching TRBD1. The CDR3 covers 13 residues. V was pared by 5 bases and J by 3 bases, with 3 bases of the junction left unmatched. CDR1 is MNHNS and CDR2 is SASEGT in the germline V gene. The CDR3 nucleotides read TGTGCCAGCAGTACAGGGGCACACTATGGCTACACCTTC. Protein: CASSTGAHYGYTF.

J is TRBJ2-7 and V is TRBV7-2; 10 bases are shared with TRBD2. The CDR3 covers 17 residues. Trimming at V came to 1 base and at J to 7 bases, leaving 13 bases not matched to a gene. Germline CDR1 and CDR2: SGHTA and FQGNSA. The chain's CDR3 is CASSLVLAGVGFVEQYF. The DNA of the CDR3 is TGTGCCAGCAGCTTAGTTCTAGCGGGAGTCGGTTTTGTGGAGCAGTACTTC.

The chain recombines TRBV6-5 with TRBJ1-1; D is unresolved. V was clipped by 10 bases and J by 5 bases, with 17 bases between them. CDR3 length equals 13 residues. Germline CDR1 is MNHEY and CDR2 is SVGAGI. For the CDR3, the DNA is TGTGCCACCTCCCCTGGGAGTTGGACTGAAGCTTTCTTT. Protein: CATSPGSWTEAFF.

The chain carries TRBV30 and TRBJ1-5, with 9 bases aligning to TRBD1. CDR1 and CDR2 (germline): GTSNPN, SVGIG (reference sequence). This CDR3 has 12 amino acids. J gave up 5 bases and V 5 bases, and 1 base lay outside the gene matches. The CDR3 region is CAWGQGYQPQHF. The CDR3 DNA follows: TGTGCCTGGGGACAGGGGTATCAGCCCCAGCATTTT.

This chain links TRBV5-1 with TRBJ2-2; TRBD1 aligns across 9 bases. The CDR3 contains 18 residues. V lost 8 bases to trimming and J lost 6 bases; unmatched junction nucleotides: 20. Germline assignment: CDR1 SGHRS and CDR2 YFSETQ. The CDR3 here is CARFKDRGHPERAGELFF. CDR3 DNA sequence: TGCGCCAGATTCAAGGACAGGGGTCATCCCGAACGGGCCGGGGAGCTGTTTTTT.

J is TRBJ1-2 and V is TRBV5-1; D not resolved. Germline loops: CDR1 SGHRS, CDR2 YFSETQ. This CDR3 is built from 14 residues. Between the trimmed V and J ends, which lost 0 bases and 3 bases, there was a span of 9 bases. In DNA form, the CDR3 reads TGCGCCAGCAGCTTGGAGGGAGGTCACTATGGCTACACCTTC. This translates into CASSLEGGHYGYTF.

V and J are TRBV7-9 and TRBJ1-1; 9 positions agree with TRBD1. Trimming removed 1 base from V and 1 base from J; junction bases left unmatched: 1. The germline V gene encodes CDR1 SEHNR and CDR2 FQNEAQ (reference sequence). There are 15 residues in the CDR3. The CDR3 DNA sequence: TGTGCCAGCAGCTTAGGGGGACAGGGGAACACTGAAGCTTTCTTT. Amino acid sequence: CASSLGGQGNTEAFF.

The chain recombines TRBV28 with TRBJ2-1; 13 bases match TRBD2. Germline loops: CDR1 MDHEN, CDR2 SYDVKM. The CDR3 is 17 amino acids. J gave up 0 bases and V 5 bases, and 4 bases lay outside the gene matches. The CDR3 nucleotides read TGTGCCAGCAGTGGACTAGCGGGAGCGAGCTCCTACAATGAGCAGTTCTTC. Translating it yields CASSGLAGASSYNEQFF.

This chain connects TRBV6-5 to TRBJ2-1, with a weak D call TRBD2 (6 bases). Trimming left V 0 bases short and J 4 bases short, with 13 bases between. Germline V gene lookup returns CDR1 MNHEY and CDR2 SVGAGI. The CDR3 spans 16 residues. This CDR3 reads CASSYSGGLGYNEQFF. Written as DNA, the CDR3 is TGTGCCAGCAGTTACTCGGGGGGACTGGGGTACAATGAGCAGTTCTTC.

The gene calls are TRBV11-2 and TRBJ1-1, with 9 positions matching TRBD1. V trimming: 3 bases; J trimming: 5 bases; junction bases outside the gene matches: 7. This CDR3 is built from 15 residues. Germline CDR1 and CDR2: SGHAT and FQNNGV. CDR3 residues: CASSFNRGRETEAFF. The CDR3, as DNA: TGTGCCAGCAGCTTTAACAGGGGGCGGGAGACTGAAGCTTTCTTT.

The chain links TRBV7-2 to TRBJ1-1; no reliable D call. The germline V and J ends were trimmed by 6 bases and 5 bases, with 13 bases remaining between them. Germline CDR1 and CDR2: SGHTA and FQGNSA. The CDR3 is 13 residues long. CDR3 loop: CASRRNPGTEAFF. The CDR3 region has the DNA TGTGCCAGCAGACGTAACCCCGGGACTGAAGCTTTCTTT.

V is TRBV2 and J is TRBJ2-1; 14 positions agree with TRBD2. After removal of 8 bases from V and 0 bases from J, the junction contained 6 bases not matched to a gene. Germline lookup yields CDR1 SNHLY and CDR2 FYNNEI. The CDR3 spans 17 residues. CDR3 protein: CASRGLAGESSYNEQFF. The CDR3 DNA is TGTGCCAGCCGGGGACTAGCGGGAGAGAGCTCCTACAATGAGCAGTTCTTC.

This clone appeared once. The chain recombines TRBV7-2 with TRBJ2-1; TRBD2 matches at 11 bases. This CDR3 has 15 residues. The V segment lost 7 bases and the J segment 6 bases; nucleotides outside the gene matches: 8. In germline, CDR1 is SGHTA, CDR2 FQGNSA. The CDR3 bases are TGTGCCAGCAACCCACTAGCGGGAGTTTCCAATGAGCAGTTCTTC. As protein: CASNPLAGVSNEQFF.

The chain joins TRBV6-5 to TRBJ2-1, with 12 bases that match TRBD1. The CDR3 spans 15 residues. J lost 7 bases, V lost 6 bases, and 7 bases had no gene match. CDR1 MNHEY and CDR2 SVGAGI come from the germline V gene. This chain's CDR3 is CASSRDRGHLNEQFF. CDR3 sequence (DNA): TGTGCCAGCAGCCGGGACAGGGGGCACCTTAATGAGCAGTTCTTC.

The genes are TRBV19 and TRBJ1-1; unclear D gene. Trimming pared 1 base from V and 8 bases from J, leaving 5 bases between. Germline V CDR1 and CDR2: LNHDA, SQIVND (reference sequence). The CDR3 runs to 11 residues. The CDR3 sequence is CASSIAVEAFF. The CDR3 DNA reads TGTGCCAGTAGTATAGCCGTAGAAGCTTTCTTT.

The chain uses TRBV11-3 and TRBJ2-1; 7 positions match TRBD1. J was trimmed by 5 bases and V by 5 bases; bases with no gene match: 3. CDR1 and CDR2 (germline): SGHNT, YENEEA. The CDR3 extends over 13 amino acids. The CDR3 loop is CASSRDSDNEQFF. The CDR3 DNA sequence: TGTGCCAGCAGCCGGGACAGTGACAATGAGCAGTTCTTC.

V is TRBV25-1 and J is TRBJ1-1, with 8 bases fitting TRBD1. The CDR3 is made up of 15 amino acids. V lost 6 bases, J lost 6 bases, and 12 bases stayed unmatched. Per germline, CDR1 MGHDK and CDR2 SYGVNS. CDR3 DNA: TGTGCCAGCAGGGGTTCAAACAGGGGGGGAGCTGAAGCTTTCTTT. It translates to CASRGSNRGGAEAFF.

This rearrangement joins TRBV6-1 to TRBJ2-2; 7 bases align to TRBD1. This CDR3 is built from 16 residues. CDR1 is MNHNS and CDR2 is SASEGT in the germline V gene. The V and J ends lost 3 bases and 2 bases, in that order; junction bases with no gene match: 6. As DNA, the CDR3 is TGTGCCAGCAGTGACGACAGGGCCGTCAACACCGGGGAGCTGTTTTTT. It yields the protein CASSDDRAVNTGELFF.

The CDR3 sequence: CASSYVFGANVLTF. In DNA form, the CDR3 reads TGTGCCAGCAGTTACGTCTTTGGGGCCAACGTCCTGACTTTC. The J gene is TRBJ2-6, the V gene TRBV6-5; no clear D gene. Germline V lookup: CDR1 MNHEY, CDR2 SVGAGI. This CDR3 region has 14 residues. Trimming stripped 2 bases from V and 3 bases from J, with 5 bases between.